One and the same sample provided the 27 T cell receptor beta chains below, sequenced in a study of blood T cell repertoires in COVID-19. Sequenced by immunoSEQ multiplex PCR; TCRdb stores in-frame clones only, minus some. The sample lists over 75,000 clones, approximately 83% occurring once. Source material: peripheral blood. Receptor source: an elderly woman with active or convalescent COVID-19.

This clone was seen only a few times. V usage is TRBV3-1 (or the pseudogene TRBV3-2) and J usage is TRBJ1-5; D ambiguous. The CDR3 loop spans 12 amino acids. Trimming removed 1 base at V and 4 bases at J, with 2 bases between. Germline V gene sequence: CDR1 LGHDT, CDR2 YNNKEL (reference sequence). CDR3 nucleotide sequence: TGTGCCAGCAGCCAAGCTAATCAGCCCCAGCATTTT. This translates into CASSQANQPQHF.

The genes are TRBV5-4 and TRBJ1-1; 9 positions match TRBD1. V gave up 3 bases and J gave up 1 base; unmatched junction bases: 4. The CDR3 is 15 amino acids. In germline, CDR1 is SGHNT, CDR2 YYREEE (reference sequence). In nucleotides, the CDR3 is TGTGCCAGCAGCTCACCGGGACAGGGGAACACTGAAGCTTTCTTT. This gives the protein CASSSPGQGNTEAFF.

The rearrangement joins TRBV7-2 to TRBJ2-6; D perhaps matches TRBD1 (6 bases). The V end lost 5 bases, the J end lost 0 bases, and 11 bases lay between the germline ends. The CDR3 runs to 16 residues. CDR1 and CDR2 (germline): SGHTA, FQGNSA. CDR3 nucleotide sequence: TGTGCCAGCAGCCAGGACAGTAGCTCTGGGGCCAACGTCCTGACTTTC. This translates into CASSQDSSSGANVLTF.

The chain is built from TRBV5-1 and TRBJ1-2; 8 bases map to TRBD1. Germline V gene data show CDR1 as SGHRS and CDR2 as YFSETQ. V shed 0 bases, J shed 3 bases, and the junction held 1 base outside the gene matches. This CDR3 contains 14 residues. The CDR3 region is CASSLAGGYYGYTF. The CDR3 DNA follows: TGCGCCAGCAGCTTGGCAGGGGGCTACTATGGCTACACCTTC.

The V call is TRBV19, the J call TRBJ2-3; D is unresolved. In germline, CDR1 is LNHDA, CDR2 SQIVND (reference sequence). This CDR3 is 13 amino acids long. Trimming pared 5 bases from V and 2 bases from J, leaving 8 bases between. In DNA form, the CDR3 reads TGTGCCAGTAGTCAGGCTTTCACAGATACGCAGTATTTT. It encodes CASSQAFTDTQYF.

The rearrangement joins TRBV3-1 (or the pseudogene TRBV3-2) to TRBJ2-1; 9 bases line up with TRBD2. V trimming: 4 bases; J trimming: 4 bases; junction bases outside the gene matches: 11. The CDR3 runs 17 residues. CDR1 and CDR2 (germline): LGHDT, YNNKEL (reference sequence). The CDR3: CASSPLGTSPLYNEQFF. CDR3 DNA sequence: TGTGCCAGCAGCCCGCTCGGGACTAGCCCCTTGTACAATGAGCAGTTCTTC.

This clone was observed a few times. This chain connects TRBV7-2 to TRBJ2-7; D unresolved. Trimming cost V 5 bases and J 4 bases, with 9 bases left between them. The CDR3 loop spans 12 amino acids. CDR1 is SGHTA and CDR2 is FQGNSA in the germline V gene. CDR3 region: CASSPQNYEQYF. For the CDR3, the DNA is TGTGCCAGCAGCCCACAAAATTACGAGCAGTACTTC. Based on the CDR3 plus reference TRBV7-2 and TRBJ2-7, the full variable domain is GAGVSQSPSNKVTEKGKDVELRCDPISGHTALYWYRQSLGQGLEFLIYFQGNSAPDKSGLPSDRFSAERTGGSVSTLTIQRTQQEDSAVYLCASSPQNYEQYFGPGTRLTVT.

The chain has TRBV28 and TRBJ2-5, with TRBD2 identical over 12 bases. The CDR3 runs to 17 residues. Germline V gives CDR1 MDHEN, CDR2 SYDVKM. V was clipped by 4 bases and J by 4 bases; unmatched bases: 10. The CDR3 loop reads CASSSPKTSGGIETQYF. For the CDR3, the DNA is TGTGCCAGCAGTTCTCCTAAGACTAGCGGGGGTATAGAGACCCAGTACTTC.

The chain has TRBV18 and TRBJ2-1, with 11 nucleotides matching TRBD2. The CDR3 loop spans 14 amino acids. Per the germline V gene, CDR1 is KGHSH and CDR2 is LQKENI. J was trimmed by 6 bases and V by 6 bases; bases with no gene match: 4. This CDR3 reads CASSLAGGPNEQFF. The CDR3 nucleotides are TGTGCCAGCTCGCTAGCGGGAGGCCCCAATGAGCAGTTCTTC.

This clone was counted a single time. The rearrangement uses TRBV2 and TRBJ2-6; maybe TRBD1 (5 bases). Germline V CDR1 and CDR2: SNHLY, FYNNEI. V was clipped by 3 bases and J by 2 bases, with 8 bases between them. The CDR3 extends over 15 amino acids. CDR3 residues: CASSDQGAGANVLTF. In DNA form, the CDR3 reads TGTGCCAGCAGTGACCAGGGCGCTGGGGCCAACGTCCTGACTTTC.

The chain is built from TRBV28 and TRBJ1-1; TRBD1 is a possible D gene (6 bases). The germline V gene encodes CDR1 MDHEN and CDR2 SYDVKM. The CDR3 length is 16 residues. Trimming stripped 3 bases from V and 4 bases from J, with 18 bases between. CDR3 in amino acids: CASSLAGPRRGTEAFF. DNA for the CDR3: TGTGCCAGCAGTTTGGCGGGCCCGCGCAGGGGCACTGAAGCTTTCTTT.

CDR3 sequence reads: CASSFRAGETQYF. CDR3 nucleotides: TGCGCCAGCAGCTTCAGGGCAGGAGAGACCCAGTACTTC. The chain employs TRBV5-1 and TRBJ2-5, with TRBD1 as a possible D gene (5 bases). The CDR3 has 13 amino acids. Trimming took off 2 bases at V and 4 bases at J, with 9 bases between the two ends. CDR1 is SGHRS, CDR2 YFSETQ, per germline.

There are a few counts of this clone. The V and J genes are TRBV11-2 and TRBJ1-1; D might be TRBD1 (6 bases). There are 14 residues in the CDR3. Germline V CDR1 and CDR2: SGHAT, FQNNGV. Deletions cut 5 bases from V and 0 bases from J, with 10 bases between. The CDR3 region is CASSLDRLNTEAFF. CDR3 nucleotide sequence: TGTGCCAGCAGCCTGGACAGACTGAACACTGAAGCTTTCTTT.

The rearrangement uses TRBV11-2 and TRBJ2-3; D not resolved. The germline CDR1 and CDR2 sequences are SGHAT and FQNNGV. V gave up 2 bases and J gave up 6 bases, with 6 bases separating them. The CDR3 is made up of 12 amino acids. The CDR3 region has the DNA TGTGCCAGCAGCTTACTTCGGGATACGCAGTATTTT. This codes for CASSLLRDTQYF.

The gene calls are TRBV28 and TRBJ1-2; 8 nucleotides line up with TRBD1. The CDR3 consists of 14 residues. V lost 4 bases and J lost 8; bases outside the gene matches: 9. The germline V gene encodes CDR1 MDHEN and CDR2 SYDVKM. CDR3 bases: TGTGCCAGCAGTTCAGGGGGCGAGGCTAAGGGCTACACCTTC. It codes for CASSSGGEAKGYTF.

V gene TRBV9 combines with J gene TRBJ2-3, with 11 bases matching TRBD2. V dropped 2 bases and J dropped 6; count of bases not matched to a gene: 5. CDR3 length: 15 residues. Germline values: CDR1 SGDLS, CDR2 YYNGEE. This chain's CDR3 is CASSVSGGATDTQYF. CDR3 in DNA: TGTGCCAGCAGCGTTAGCGGGGGGGCAACTGATACGCAGTATTTT.

J is TRBJ2-5 and V is TRBV11-3; D might be TRBD2 (5 bases). Trimming removed 5 bases from V and 5 bases from J, with 18 bases in between. The germline V gene encodes CDR1 SGHNT and CDR2 YENEEA. The CDR3 extends over 15 amino acids. For the CDR3, the DNA is TGTGCCAGCAGCCGGGGTGAAAAGAGCCTCGAGACCCAGTACTTC. Protein: CASSRGEKSLETQYF.

The chain links TRBV4-1 to TRBJ2-3; possible D gene TRBD2, 6 bases. V lost 1 base to trimming and J lost 5 bases, with 13 bases between them. The CDR3 length is 15 residues. Germline V CDR1 and CDR2: MGHRA, YSYEKL. The CDR3: CASSQGGVRGDTQYF. In DNA, the CDR3 is TGCGCCAGCAGCCAAGGGGGTGTGCGGGGAGATACGCAGTATTTT.

A remark on this clone: Because it lacks the conserved phenylalanine or tryptophan at the end, this CDR3 is likely a read error. It is unclear where the CDR3 begins or ends on the DNA, so no DNA is shown, and the CDR3 is as TCRdb lists it. The CDR3 protein is CASSFEPPG. The V and J genes are TRBV12-1 and TRBJ2-3; no DNA check was done on the table's D call, TRBD1. TRBV12-1 counts as a pseudogene. The CDR3 is made up of 9 amino acids, end residues included.

The rearrangement links TRBV28 to TRBJ2-2, with TRBD1 matching 7 bases. V lost 6 bases and J lost 7; bases outside the gene matches: 8. This CDR3 region has 14 residues. CDR1 and CDR2 from the germline V gene are MDHEN and SYDVKM. The CDR3 DNA reads as TGTGCCAGCAGGACCAGGGGACAGCTCGGGGAGCTGTTTTTT. Translating it yields CASRTRGQLGELFF.

CDR3 sequence: CASSGRTGKQPGNTIYF. In nucleotides, the CDR3 is TGTGCCAGCAGCGGACGAACAGGGAAACAGCCTGGAAACACCATATATTTT. This chain uses TRBV7-2 with TRBJ1-3, with D perhaps TRBD1 (6 bases). Trimming took 5 bases from V and 2 from J, leaving 19 bases between them. The germline V gene encodes CDR1 SGHTA and CDR2 FQGNSA. The CDR3 consists of 17 residues.

This clone was seen more than once but under ten times. CDR3 coding DNA: TGTGCCAGCAGCTTAGGGAGGGCAAAAAACACTGAAGCTTTCTTT. Its protein product is CASSLGRAKNTEAFF. This chain joins TRBV7-2 and TRBJ1-1; D gene unclear. V was pared by 1 base and J by 2 bases, with 11 bases between. Germline-derived CDR1 and CDR2 are SGHTA and FQGNSA. The CDR3 consists of 15 residues.

The J gene is TRBJ1-4, the V gene TRBV2, with 10 bases that match TRBD1. The CDR3 consists of 14 residues. Unmatched junction bases numbered 3, after V lost 4 bases and J lost 7 bases. Germline V gene lookup returns CDR1 SNHLY and CDR2 FYNNEI. The CDR3 spells CASSAGTGAEKLFF. CDR3 DNA sequence: TGTGCCAGCAGTGCCGGGACAGGGGCTGAAAAACTGTTTTTT.

The gene calls are TRBV13 and TRBJ1-4, with TRBD1 as a possible D gene (6 bases). CDR3 length: 11 amino acids. Germline loops: CDR1 PRHDT, CDR2 FYEKMQ (reference sequence). The V end lost 8 bases, the J end lost 10 bases, and 11 bases lay between the germline ends. The CDR3 nucleotides are TGTGCCAGCTCGGGGGGCGTAAAACTGTTTTTT. It codes for CASSGGVKLFF. Full variable domain (outside the CDR3, taken from reference TRBV13 and TRBJ1-4): AAGVIQSPRHLIKEKRETATLKCYPIPRHDTVYWYQQGPGQDPQFLISFYEKMQSDKGSIPDRFSAQQFSDYHSELNMSSLELGDSALYFCASSGGVKLFFGSGTQLSVL.

With respect to this clone: Mismatch with germline at one junction end may stem from a read error. This chain joins TRBV7-7 and TRBJ2-2, with a possible D match to TRBD2 (6 bases). The CDR3 runs 16 residues. Germline CDR1 is SSHAT and CDR2 is FNYEAQ (reference sequence). CDR3: CASSQNTGANTGELFF. The CDR3 bases are TGTGCTAGCAGCCAGAATACGGGGGCGAACACCGGGGAGCTGTTTTTT.

The J gene is TRBJ1-6, the V gene TRBV7-2; 8 bases fit TRBD1. V gave up 0 bases and J gave up 10 bases; unmatched junction bases: 17. Germline lookup yields CDR1 SGHTA and CDR2 FQGNSA. CDR3 length: 19 amino acids. The CDR3 DNA is TGTGCCAGCAGCTTAGCGCGGATCACGGCTCCAGGGGGCCGGTCACCCCTCCACTTT. It specifies CASSLARITAPGGRSPLHF.

This clone has only a few counts. This rearrangement joins TRBV28 to TRBJ1-4; D is undetermined. The germline V and J ends were trimmed by 2 bases and 0 bases, with 13 bases remaining between them. The CDR3 totals 17 residues. CDR1 MDHEN and CDR2 SYDVKM come from the germline V gene. The CDR3: CASSLMLVGTTNEKLFF. The DNA for the CDR3 is TGTGCCAGCAGTTTAATGCTGGTCGGGACAACTAATGAAAAACTGTTTTTT.